A selection of T cell receptor beta chains follows, all from one sample in a study of OX40 agonist ivuxolimab in advanced cancers. This table comes from immunoSEQ multiplex PCR, and its TCRdb copy is limited to in-frame clones, with some not included. The data contain about 83,000 clones, about 88% of them seen just once; the ten biggest clones take up roughly 0.7%. The specimen was CD4+ or CD8+ T cells sorted from blood, collected in a trial of the OX40 agonist ivuxolimab. The origin of the receptors is an adult with an advanced solid tumor such as melanoma, head and neck, liver or kidney cancer. CDR3s include the opening cysteine and the closing phenylalanine or tryptophan. The order of the fields is clone size, CDR3 length, V gene, J gene, D gene, CDR3 protein, CDR3 DNA. D genes are given only for firm matches. For some rows the clone size is stated as once, few or many, or as a class when expanded; others skip it.

NA	15	TRBV27	TRBJ2-7	TRBD1	CASSARTGPLPEQYF	TGTGCCAGCAGTGCCCGGACAGGGCCCCTCCCCGAGCAGTACTTC
once	14	TRBV5-1	TRBJ1-2	TRBD1	CASSTRQGGYGYTF	TGCGCCAGCAGCACCCGACAGGGGGGCTATGGCTACACCTTC
NA	15	TRBV6-4	TRBJ2-1	NA	CASSDGGAAYNEQFF	TGTGCCAGCAGTGATGGCGGGGCGGCTTACAATGAGCAGTTCTTC
NA	13	TRBV7-6	TRBJ2-5	TRBD1	CASNPGGAGTQYF	TGTGCCAGCAACCCAGGGGGCGCGGGGACCCAGTACTTC
NA	15	TRBV7-2	TRBJ2-3	TRBD2	CASSGGLAGWDTQYF	TGTGCCAGCAGCGGAGGACTAGCGGGGTGGGATACGCAGTATTTT
NA	13	TRBV10-3	TRBJ1-1	NA	CAISASGGTEAFF	TGTGCCATCAGTGCTTCCGGAGGCACTGAAGCTTTCTTT
NA	17	TRBV7-2	TRBJ2-7	NA	CASSSRLGRGPSGEQYF	TGTGCCAGCAGCTCCCGATTGGGGCGGGGGCCGTCTGGCGAGCAGTACTTC
NA	16	TRBV5-5	TRBJ2-5	TRBD1	CASSADRGPPLETQYF	TGTGCCAGCAGCGCCGACAGGGGCCCTCCTTTGGAGACCCAGTACTTC
NA	15	TRBV9	TRBJ2-2	NA	CASSVPTRPTGELFF	TGTGCCAGCAGCGTACCTACCAGGCCCACCGGGGAGCTGTTTTTT
few	17	TRBV19	TRBJ1-4	TRBD1	CASSMISRGQSNEKLFF	TGTGCCAGTAGTATGATAAGTAGGGGACAGTCCAATGAAAAACTGTTTTTT
NA	18	TRBV5-3	TRBJ2-5	NA	CARRKLGGGGAQGETQYF	TGTGCCAGAAGGAAATTGGGTGGAGGGGGGGCGCAGGGAGAGACCCAGTACTTC
once	15	TRBV10-1	TRBJ2-5	TRBD2	CASSEASGGVETQYF	TGCGCCAGCAGTGAGGCAAGCGGGGGGGTAGAGACCCAGTACTTC
NA	11	TRBV2	TRBJ2-7	NA	CASSERYEQYF	TGTGCCAGCAGTGAAAGGTACGAGCAGTACTTC
NA	14	TRBV30	TRBJ2-1	NA	CASDGGLFNNEQFF	TGTGCCTCTGACGGGGGGCTCTTCAACAATGAGCAGTTCTTC
NA	12	TRBV6-1	TRBJ1-1	NA	CASSILGAEAFF	TGTGCCAGCAGTATTTTAGGCGCTGAAGCTTTCTTT
NA	16	TRBV5-6	TRBJ1-2	TRBD1	CASSLPFDRGAEGYTF	TGTGCCAGCAGCTTGCCCTTCGACAGGGGAGCTGAGGGCTACACCTTC
NA	17	TRBV27	TRBJ1-4	NA	CASSLFGRRRTNEKLFF	TGTGCCAGCAGTTTATTCGGCCGGAGGAGGACTAATGAAAAACTGTTTTTT
NA	14	TRBV25-1	TRBJ2-1	TRBD1	CASSAIQGSGEQFF	TGTGCCAGCAGTGCCATACAGGGGTCGGGTGAGCAGTTCTTC
NA	14	TRBV28	TRBJ1-2	NA	CASSLGERARGYTF	TGTGCCAGCAGTTTAGGGGAGAGGGCGCGTGGCTACACCTTC
NA	19	TRBV7-9	TRBJ2-3	TRBD1	CASSSNHPRTGVTTDTQYF	TGTGCCAGCAGCTCCAATCACCCCCGGACAGGGGTTACCACAGATACGCAGTATTTT
NA	13	TRBV6-6	TRBJ1-1	NA	CASSYRQEGEAFF	TGTGCCAGCAGTTACAGGCAGGAAGGCGAAGCTTTCTTT
NA	19	TRBV27	TRBJ2-7	TRBD2	CASSSRTSGGPLRSYEQYF	TGTGCCAGCAGTTCCCGGACTAGCGGGGGGCCTCTACGTTCCTACGAGCAGTACTTC
NA	15	TRBV5-6	TRBJ1-1	TRBD1	CASSPTRQGYTEAFF	TGTGCCAGCAGCCCGACCCGACAGGGTTACACTGAAGCTTTCTTT
NA	15	TRBV6-5	TRBJ1-5	NA	CASSYSGGGNQPQHF	TGTGCCAGCAGTTACTCGGGGGGGGGCAATCAGCCCCAGCATTTT
NA	17	TRBV27	TRBJ2-4	NA	CASSSLQGTLAKNIQYF	TGTGCCAGCAGTTCCCTTCAGGGAACTCTCGCCAAAAACATTCAGTACTTC
NA	12	TRBV6-6	TRBJ2-7	NA	CASSYPSDEQYF	TGTGCCAGCAGTTACCCTAGTGACGAGCAGTACTTC
once	13	TRBV25-1	TRBJ1-3	NA	CASSVSSGNTIYF	TGTGCCAGCTCGGTTAGCTCTGGAAACACCATATATTTT
NA	15	TRBV6-1	TRBJ2-2	NA	CASTWRRTNTGELFF	TGTGCCAGCACGTGGAGGAGAACGAACACCGGGGAGCTGTTTTTT
NA	13	TRBV6-6	TRBJ1-1	TRBD1	CASSSGGKAEAFF	TGTGCCAGCAGTTCAGGGGGAAAGGCTGAAGCTTTCTTT
NA	15	TRBV28	TRBJ2-1	NA	CASSSPGTKHHEQFF	TGTGCCAGCAGTTCACCCGGGACAAAACATCATGAGCAGTTCTTC
NA	14	TRBV5-1	TRBJ1-1	NA	CASSLVQGSTEAFF	TGCGCCAGCAGCTTGGTGCAGGGGAGCACTGAAGCTTTCTTT
few	16	TRBV9	TRBJ2-2	NA	CASSVGGTANTGELFF	TGTGCCAGCAGCGTAGGCGGGACAGCGAACACCGGGGAGCTGTTTTTT
once	15	TRBV10-2	TRBJ2-3	NA	CASSVRGARTDTQYF	TGCGCCAGCAGTGTGAGGGGGGCCCGCACAGATACGCAGTATTTT
NA	19	TRBV7-2	TRBJ1-4	TRBD1	CASSLERGTGRDINEKLFF	TGTGCCAGCAGCTTAGAACGGGGGACAGGGAGGGACATCAATGAAAAACTGTTTTTT
NA	16	TRBV7-9	TRBJ1-5	NA	CASSLGWTEGNQPQHF	TGTGCCAGCAGCTTAGGTTGGACCGAGGGCAATCAGCCCCAGCATTTT
NA	15	TRBV6-4	TRBJ2-1	TRBD2	CASSDGGRPPNEQFF	TGTGCCAGCAGTGACGGCGGGAGGCCCCCCAATGAGCAGTTCTTC
NA	14	TRBV5-1	TRBJ2-2	NA	CASSFRMNTGELFF	TGCGCCAGCAGCTTTAGGATGAACACCGGGGAGCTGTTTTTT
NA	14	TRBV21-1	TRBJ1-2	NA	CASSLPGGGDCYTF	TGTGCCAGCAGCCTGCCGGGAGGGGGCGACTGCTACACCTTC
NA	15	TRBV27	TRBJ2-2	TRBD1	CASSLDRGVTGELFF	TGTGCCAGCAGTTTAGACAGGGGAGTAACCGGGGAGCTGTTTTTT
once	15	TRBV5-1	TRBJ1-4	TRBD1	CASSLGDRVNEKLFF	TGCGCCAGCAGCTTGGGGGACAGGGTGAATGAAAAACTGTTTTTT
NA	15	TRBV6-5	TRBJ1-1	TRBD1	CASSYGDRGDSEAFF	TGTGCCAGCAGTTACGGGGACAGGGGGGACTCTGAAGCTTTCTTT
once	15	TRBV9	TRBJ2-1	TRBD2	CASSVRGETYNEQFF	TGTGCCAGCAGCGTACGGGGGGAGACCTACAATGAGCAGTTCTTC
NA	15	TRBV27	TRBJ2-2	TRBD1	CASRLGTGYTGELFF	TGTGCCAGCAGACTCGGGACAGGGTACACCGGGGAGCTGTTTTTT
NA	15	TRBV7-3	TRBJ2-1	TRBD1	CASSSTGQGVVEQFF	TGTGCCAGCAGCTCAACGGGACAGGGGGTTGTTGAGCAGTTCTTC
NA	17	TRBV5-1	TRBJ2-5	TRBD2	CASSLGLAEWRQETQYF	TGCGCCAGCAGCTTGGGACTAGCGGAGTGGCGCCAAGAGACCCAGTACTTC
NA	12	TRBV18	TRBJ1-1	NA	CASSPSRGRAFF	TGTGCCAGCTCACCATCCCGGGGTAGGGCTTTCTTT
NA	15	TRBV4-3	TRBJ1-1	NA	CASSQEYTVSTEAFF	TGCGCCAGCAGCCAAGAATATACAGTTAGCACTGAAGCTTTCTTT